One and the same sample provided the 13 T cell receptor beta chains below, sequenced in a study of control samples from healthy donors and cancer patients. Libraries were prepared by immunoSEQ multiplex PCR; TCRdb keeps only in-frame clonotypes and omits some of them. The sample holds fewer than 200,000 clones, over 85% seen once. The specimen sequenced was blood. Receptors were obtained from a woman aged 55-69 years in good health.

This clone appeared a single time. The genes are TRBV19 and TRBJ1-5; a possible D gene is TRBD1 (5 bases). Per germline, CDR1 LNHDA and CDR2 SQIVND (reference sequence). Trimming pared 6 bases from V and 4 bases from J, leaving 25 bases between. The CDR3 sequence is 18 residues long. The CDR3: CASRRTRGGGEGNQPQHF. The CDR3 DNA follows: TGTGCCAGTAGACGGACACGGGGCGGGGGTGAGGGGAATCAGCCCCAGCATTTT. Using reference TRBV19 and TRBJ1-5 for the parts outside the CDR3, the full variable domain is DGGITQSPKYLFRKEGQNVTLSCEQNLNHDAMYWYRQDPGQGLRLIYYSQIVNDFQKGDIAEGYSVSREKKESFPLTVTSAQKNPTAFYLCASRRTRGGGEGNQPQHFGDGTRLSIL.

The chain uses TRBV25-1 and TRBJ1-4, with D tentatively TRBD1 (5 bases). V lost 3 bases and J 3 bases, leaving 11 bases between the germline ends. Germline assignment: CDR1 MGHDK and CDR2 SYGVNS. The CDR3 sequence is 15 residues long. The CDR3 DNA reads TGTGCCAGCAGTGACCCCCAGGGCGCTAATGAAAAACTGTTTTTT. It translates to CASSDPQGANEKLFF.

The chain carries TRBV9 and TRBJ2-3, with 11 bases that match TRBD2. The trim removed 3 bases at V and 1 base at J, leaving 4 bases unmatched. The CDR3 consists of 16 residues. Germline loops: CDR1 SGDLS, CDR2 YYNGEE. CDR3 in DNA: TGTGCCAGCAGCGCCCAGACTAGCGGGGGCACAGATACGCAGTATTTT. Its translation is CASSAQTSGGTDTQYF.

This clone was counted a single time. This sequence joins TRBV2 and TRBJ2-5; 8 bases agree with TRBD2. V gave up 7 bases and J gave up 0 bases; unmatched junction bases: 4. Germline V lookup: CDR1 SNHLY, CDR2 FYNNEI. This CDR3 region has 14 residues. For the CDR3, the DNA is TGTGCCAGCAAAGGACTAGCAGACCAAGAGACCCAGTACTTC. Amino acid sequence: CASKGLADQETQYF.

The V gene is TRBV18, the J gene TRBJ2-5, with D unclear. This CDR3 has 14 residues. V shed 3 bases and J shed 5 bases, with 13 bases lying between them. Germline CDR1 reads KGHSH; CDR2 reads LQKENI. The CDR3 is CASSPPVGSETQYF. The CDR3 DNA sequence: TGTGCCAGCTCACCTCCCGTGGGGTCCGAGACCCAGTACTTC.

This chain uses TRBV5-1 with TRBJ2-1, with TRBD1 as a possible D gene (6 bases). CDR3 length: 16 residues. The germline gives CDR1 SGHRS, CDR2 YFSETQ. V gave up 5 bases and J gave up 2 bases, with 17 bases separating them. CDR3 DNA sequence: TGCGCCAGCAGACCGGCGGGTACAGGGACCTACAATGAGCAGTTCTTC. It translates to CASRPAGTGTYNEQFF.

The V gene is TRBV12-3 or TRBV12-4, the J gene TRBJ2-7; D not certain. There are 12 residues in the CDR3. With 4 bases removed from V and 2 bases from J, the gap between germline ends came to 6 bases. Here the CDR3 DNA reads TGTGCCAGCAGTTACCAGACCTACGAGCAGTACTTC. It yields the protein CASSYQTYEQYF.

This chain uses TRBV6-5 with TRBJ2-1; 10 bases line up with TRBD1. The CDR3 totals 12 residues. Germline V gene sequence: CDR1 MNHEY, CDR2 SVGAGI. V was clipped by 6 bases and J by 15 bases; unmatched bases: 8. CDR3 coding DNA: TGTGCCAGCAGCGAGACAGGGGGCCGGTGGTTCTTC. Amino acids: CASSETGGRWFF.

The chain uses TRBV11-2 and TRBJ2-4; D is uncertain. Trimming removed 3 bases from V and 13 bases from J, with 10 bases in between. CDR3 length: 11 residues. The germline CDR1 and CDR2 sequences are SGHAT and FQNNGV. CDR3 residues: CASSLRDLQYF. The DNA of the CDR3 is TGTGCCAGCAGCTTGCGTGACTTACAGTACTTC.

V usage is TRBV6-2 or TRBV6-3 and J usage is TRBJ2-3; TRBD2 agrees at 10 bases. With 7 bases clipped from V and 4 bases from J, the junction kept 8 bases outside the gene matches. Germline CDR1 MNHEY, CDR2 SVGEGT. This CDR3 region has 15 residues. The CDR3 spells CASTPAGGPSDTQYF. The CDR3 DNA reads TGTGCCAGCACCCCAGCGGGGGGGCCGTCAGATACGCAGTATTTT.

The chain combines TRBV7-2 with TRBJ1-5, with TRBD1 matching 11 bases. This CDR3 region has 16 residues. Germline trimming cut 3 bases from V and 5 bases from J; bases unmatched to any gene: 6. CDR1 and CDR2 (germline): SGHTA, FQGNSA. In nucleotides, the CDR3 is TGTGCCAGCAGCTTTTCCGGGACAGGGGGTTATCAGCCCCAGCATTTT. This sequence encodes CASSFSGTGGYQPQHF. Looking up the rest from reference TRBV7-2 and TRBJ1-5 gives the full variable domain: GAGVSQSPSNKVTEKGKDVELRCDPISGHTALYWYRQSLGQGLEFLIYFQGNSAPDKSGLPSDRFSAERTGGSVSTLTIQRTQQEDSAVYLCASSFSGTGGYQPQHFGDGTRLSIL.

This clone was counted a single time. V usage is TRBV6-6 and J usage is TRBJ2-7; TRBD2 might be the D (7 bases). The V end was cut by 2 bases, the J end by 3 bases, with 14 bases between. The length of the CDR3 is 15 residues. Germline CDR1 is MNHNY and CDR2 is SVGAGI (reference sequence). This CDR3 is CASSYVLGGVYEQYF. CDR3 DNA sequence: TGTGCCAGCAGTTACGTACTAGGGGGGGTCTACGAGCAGTACTTC.

This chain joins TRBV4-3 and TRBJ1-6; tentatively, D is TRBD1 (6 bases). This CDR3 has 17 amino acids. Trimming removed 1 base from V and 7 bases from J, with 17 bases in between. From germline, CDR1 is LGHNA and CDR2 YSLEER. The CDR3 region has the DNA TGCGCCAGCAGCCAAGGGGCAGGGGAAGTAAGGAATTCACCCCTCCACTTT. This gives the protein CASSQGAGEVRNSPLHF.